Each of the 29 T cell receptor beta chains below was sequenced from the same sample in a study of blood T cell repertoires in COVID-19. Profiling relied on immunoSEQ multiplex PCR, and the TCRdb table lists in-frame clones only, not all of them. Of 180,000 or so clones listed, under 85% are singletons. Material: peripheral blood. These receptors all stem from a man aged 60 to 75 who had recovered from COVID-19.

This chain links TRBV10-3 with TRBJ1-1, with D perhaps TRBD1 (5 bases). Trimming pared 11 bases from V and 0 bases from J, leaving 16 bases between. The CDR3 is 14 residues long. In germline, CDR1 is ENHRY, CDR2 SYGVKD. CDR3 sequence: CASRRGSVNTEAFF. The CDR3 DNA follows: TGTGCCTCTCGGAGGGGTTCAGTGAACACTGAAGCTTTCTTT.

The chain combines TRBV30 with TRBJ2-5; TRBD1 might be the D (6 bases). In germline, CDR1 is GTSNPN, CDR2 SVGIG (reference sequence). CDR3 length equals 13 residues. The ends were cut back, 3 bases at V and 2 bases at J, with 10 bases in the middle. CDR3 amino acids: CAWRPRGQETQYF. CDR3 in DNA: TGTGCCTGGAGACCGAGGGGGCAAGAGACCCAGTACTTC.

The chain employs TRBV28 and TRBJ2-1; TRBD2 matches at 11 bases. V lost 5 bases, J lost 6 bases, and 9 bases stayed unmatched. The CDR3 consists of 16 residues. Germline CDR1 is MDHEN and CDR2 is SYDVKM. In DNA form, the CDR3 reads TGTGCCAGCAGTATCCCCGTAGCGGGGGGGGGCAATGAGCAGTTCTTC. As protein: CASSIPVAGGGNEQFF. The full variable domain, its missing parts supplied by reference TRBV28 and TRBJ2-1, is DVKVTQSSRYLVKRTGEKVFLECVQDMDHENMFWYRQDPGLGLRLIYFSYDVKMKEKGDIPEGYSVSREKKERFSLILESASTNQTSMYLCASSIPVAGGGNEQFFGPGTRLTVL.

The chain is built from TRBV4-1 and TRBJ1-1; TRBD1 aligns across 8 bases. The CDR3 covers 15 residues. Germline V gene data show CDR1 as MGHRA and CDR2 as YSYEKL. The trim removed 6 bases at V and 4 bases at J, leaving 10 bases unmatched. The CDR3 loop reads CASRSDRVEGTEAFF. CDR3 nucleotide sequence: TGCGCCAGCAGGTCGGACAGGGTTGAAGGCACTGAAGCTTTCTTT.

This sequence joins TRBV30 and TRBJ2-1; D unclear. Germline V gene sequence: CDR1 GTSNPN, CDR2 SVGIG (reference sequence). This CDR3 is 13 amino acids long. V was cut by 0 bases and J by 4 bases, with 7 bases left in between. CDR3 protein: CAWSVNTYNEQFF. CDR3 DNA sequence: TGTGCCTGGAGTGTAAATACTTACAATGAGCAGTTCTTC.

This chain links TRBV19 with TRBJ1-5, with TRBD1 matching over 7 bases. Germline V gene sequence: CDR1 LNHDA, CDR2 SQIVND (reference sequence). The length of the CDR3 is 16 residues. The J segment lost 6 bases and the V segment lost 2 bases, leaving 10 bases of the junction unmatched. Here the CDR3 reads CASSIRSGGDRQPQHF. CDR3 bases: TGTGCCAGTAGTATAAGGTCAGGGGGAGATCGTCAGCCCCAGCATTTT.

This chain joins TRBV19 and TRBJ1-5; D possibly corresponds to TRBD1 (5 bases). The germline V gene has CDR1 LNHDA and CDR2 SQIVND (reference sequence). The CDR3 spans 14 residues. Trimming removed 7 bases from V and 5 bases from J, with 15 bases in between. The CDR3 coding sequence is TGTGCCAGTACCCAGGGTCCTACCCATCAGCCCCAGCATTTT. It translates to CASTQGPTHQPQHF.

This clone was counted a few times. This chain links TRBV4-3 with TRBJ2-7, with 9 bases fitting TRBD1. The germline gives CDR1 LGHNA, CDR2 YSLEER. J gave up 4 bases and V 0 bases, and 13 bases lay outside the gene matches. The CDR3 contains 18 residues. Written as DNA, the CDR3 is TGCGCCAGCAGCCAAGAGGAGCTTGGGACAGGGACTTCATACGAGCAGTACTTC. Amino acid sequence: CASSQEELGTGTSYEQYF.

J is TRBJ2-3 and V is TRBV10-3; maybe TRBD1 (6 bases). The CDR3 consists of 12 residues. V was clipped by 9 bases and J by 1 base, with 8 bases between them. The germline gives CDR1 ENHRY, CDR2 SYGVKD. The CDR3 sequence: CAMGAGTDTQYF. The CDR3 DNA reads as TGTGCCATGGGGGCCGGCACAGATACGCAGTATTTT.

The rearrangement links TRBV28 to TRBJ2-7; D gene uncertain. CDR3 length: 10 amino acids. The V end was cut by 5 bases, the J end by 4 bases, with 3 bases between. CDR1 is MDHEN, CDR2 SYDVKM, per germline. The CDR3 reads CASSVYEQYF. In nucleotides, the CDR3 is TGTGCCAGCAGTGTATACGAGCAGTACTTC.

This clone was recorded only once. This chain joins TRBV7-8 and TRBJ1-6; weak D call: TRBD1 (6 bases). This CDR3 spans 15 amino acids. V was trimmed by 3 bases and J by 7 bases, leaving 13 bases between them. Germline values: CDR1 SGHVS, CDR2 FQNEAQ. The CDR3 loop is CASSFSRGENSPLHF. The DNA of the CDR3 is TGTGCCAGCAGCTTCTCCAGGGGAGAAAATTCACCCCTCCACTTT.

This clone was observed at least ten times. V is TRBV19 and J is TRBJ2-1; D possibly corresponds to TRBD2 (6 bases). Trimming took 4 bases from V and 4 from J, leaving 11 bases between them. CDR1 is LNHDA, CDR2 SQIVND, per germline (reference sequence). The CDR3 has 14 amino acids. This chain's CDR3 is CASSTPGAYNEQFF. As DNA, the CDR3 is TGTGCCAGTAGTACGCCGGGAGCTTACAATGAGCAGTTCTTC.

The chain uses TRBV19 and TRBJ2-1; 8 nucleotides match TRBD2. V was clipped by 7 bases and J by 3 bases; unmatched bases: 14. Per germline, CDR1 LNHDA and CDR2 SQIVND (reference sequence). CDR3 length: 17 amino acids. CDR3: CASTSRGSGAIYNEQFF. The CDR3 coding sequence is TGTGCCAGTACCTCGAGGGGTAGCGGGGCAATCTACAATGAGCAGTTCTTC.

This chain links TRBV29-1 with TRBJ1-4; perhaps TRBD1 as D (6 bases). In germline, CDR1 is SQVTM, CDR2 ANQGSEA. The CDR3 is made up of 11 amino acids. Trimming pared 8 bases from V and 4 bases from J, leaving 8 bases between. CDR3 DNA sequence: TGCAGCTACAGGGATAATGAAAAACTGTTTTTT. Translated: CSYRDNEKLFF.

The J gene is TRBJ1-6, the V gene TRBV29-1; D not resolved. The germline gives CDR1 SQVTM, CDR2 ANQGSEA. The CDR3 spans 12 residues. Trimming cost V 5 bases and J 7 bases, with 9 bases left between them. The CDR3, as DNA: TGCAGCGTTATGGTAGAGAATTCACCCCTCCACTTT. Translation gives CSVMVENSPLHF.

J is TRBJ2-3 and V is TRBV9; D remains unclear. Germline CDR1 is SGDLS and CDR2 is YYNGEE. This CDR3 contains 16 residues. The V end lost 0 bases, the J end lost 6 bases, and 17 bases lay between the germline ends. The CDR3: CASSVVSRGGGDTQYF. In DNA form, the CDR3 reads TGTGCCAGCAGCGTAGTGTCCCGCGGCGGTGGGGATACGCAGTATTTT.

V is TRBV5-1 and J is TRBJ2-2, with 8 bases identical to TRBD2. Per germline, CDR1 SGHRS and CDR2 YFSETQ. The trim removed 0 bases at V and 4 bases at J, leaving 5 bases unmatched. There are 16 residues in the CDR3. The CDR3 region is CASSLEAGVPTGELFF. The CDR3 coding sequence is TGCGCCAGCAGCTTGGAAGCGGGGGTCCCCACCGGGGAGCTGTTTTTT.

The rearrangement links TRBV19 to TRBJ1-4; D is ambiguous. Germline CDR1 and CDR2: LNHDA and SQIVND (reference sequence). The CDR3 has 14 residues. V lost 2 bases and J 0 bases, leaving 4 bases between the germline ends. CDR3 amino acids: CASSIQATNEKLFF. In DNA, the CDR3 is TGTGCCAGTAGTATACAGGCAACTAATGAAAAACTGTTTTTT.

The chain couples TRBV25-1 to TRBJ1-5; D is unclear. The CDR3 contains 12 residues. The germline gives CDR1 MGHDK, CDR2 SYGVNS. V dropped 6 bases and J dropped 6 bases, with 9 bases sitting between them. The CDR3 DNA reads TGTGCCAGCAGGCTGGAGGGTCAGCCCCAGCATTTT. This codes for CASRLEGQPQHF.

This clone has just one count. The V call is TRBV9, the J call TRBJ2-2; weak D call: TRBD1 (6 bases). The CDR3 is 18 residues long. The V and J ends lost 6 bases and 5 bases respectively, with 26 bases between them. Germline CDR1 SGDLS, CDR2 YYNGEE. The DNA for the CDR3 is TGTGCCAGCACCCCGTTGGGGGCGCGAACAGCTGGGACCGGGGAGCTGTTTTTT. Its translation: CASTPLGARTAGTGELFF.

The chain has TRBV9 and TRBJ2-5; D gene ambiguous. The germline V gene encodes CDR1 SGDLS and CDR2 YYNGEE. V lost 4 bases to trimming and J lost 5 bases, with 18 bases between them. This CDR3 spans 15 amino acids. The chain's CDR3 is CASSPSPAMEETQYF. As DNA, the CDR3 is TGTGCCAGCAGCCCATCCCCTGCGATGGAGGAGACCCAGTACTTC. Together with reference TRBV9 and TRBJ2-5, the CDR3 gives the full variable domain: DSGVTQTPKHLITATGQRVTLRCSPRSGDLSVYWYQQSLDQGLQFLIQYYNGEERAKGNILERFSAQQFPDLHSELNLSSLELGDSALYFCASSPSPAMEETQYFGPGTRLLVL.

The chain employs TRBV30 and TRBJ1-2; 7 nucleotides line up with TRBD1. There are 15 residues in the CDR3. Germline CDR1 and CDR2: GTSNPN and SVGIG (reference sequence). V lost 4 bases, J lost 5 bases, and 13 bases stayed unmatched. CDR3 protein: CAWTRPDRDQYGYTF. The CDR3 DNA reads TGTGCCTGGACACGCCCTGACAGGGACCAATATGGCTACACCTTC.

This chain links TRBV5-5 with TRBJ1-5; D is perhaps TRBD1 (6 bases). V lost 0 bases and J lost 4, with 8 bases in between. The CDR3 covers 14 residues. CDR1 and CDR2 (germline): SGHKS, YYEKEE (reference sequence). CDR3 residues: CASSLAGVNQPQHF. In DNA form, the CDR3 reads TGTGCCAGCAGCTTGGCAGGGGTGAATCAGCCCCAGCATTTT.

The gene calls are TRBV7-3 and TRBJ2-2; 9 bases map to TRBD1. CDR1 and CDR2 (germline): SGHTA, FQGTGA. The V gene end was trimmed by 5 bases and the J gene end by 3 bases; junction bases not matched to a gene: 13. The CDR3 is 18 residues long. The CDR3 nucleotides read TGTGCCAGCAGCCCGATGTTAGGGGACAGGGCATACACCGGGGAGCTGTTTTTT. Residues: CASSPMLGDRAYTGELFF.

The sample holds one count of this clone. The rearrangement joins TRBV3-1 (or the pseudogene TRBV3-2) to TRBJ1-1, with 9 bases matching TRBD1. This CDR3 region has 14 residues. CDR1 and CDR2 from the germline V gene are LGHDT and YNNKEL (reference sequence). After removal of 2 bases from V and 5 bases from J, the junction contained 3 bases not matched to a gene. CDR3 bases: TGTGCCAGCAGCCAAAACAGGGGGCAAACTGAAGCTTTCTTT. Its protein is CASSQNRGQTEAFF.

The J gene is TRBJ1-5, the V gene TRBV29-1; TRBD1 matches at 7 bases. The germline gives CDR1 SQVTM, CDR2 ANQGSEA. The CDR3 sequence is 15 residues long. J gave up 3 bases and V 6 bases, and 11 bases lay outside the gene matches. CDR3 amino acids: CSVAWGTGVNQPQHF. The CDR3 nucleotides are TGCAGCGTCGCTTGGGGAACAGGGGTCAATCAGCCCCAGCATTTT.

This clone was seen at least ten times. The V call is TRBV5-6, the J call TRBJ1-6, with D maybe TRBD1 (6 bases). CDR3 length equals 13 residues. V dropped 6 bases and J dropped 9 bases, with 13 bases sitting between them. Germline CDR1 reads SGHDT; CDR2 reads YYEEEE. CDR3 residues: CASMLGAGSPLHF. CDR3 in DNA: TGTGCCAGCATGTTGGGGGCCGGTTCACCCCTCCACTTT.

The chain links TRBV4-3 to TRBJ1-1, with 9 bases that match TRBD1. This CDR3 comprises 16 residues. Germline CDR1 reads LGHNA; CDR2 reads YSLEER. Trimming cost V 1 base and J 6 bases; bases outside gene matches: 9. The DNA for the CDR3 is TGCGCCAGCAGCCAAGTATTACAGGGGGCTGGGGCTGAAGCTTTCTTT. It specifies CASSQVLQGAGAEAFF.

V is TRBV19 and J is TRBJ2-5; possible D gene TRBD1, 6 bases. V was cut by 6 bases and J by 3 bases, with 26 bases left in between. Germline V lookup: CDR1 LNHDA, CDR2 SQIVND (reference sequence). This CDR3 contains 18 residues. The DNA of the CDR3 is TGTGCCAGTAGGAACCCAGGGGATAGCAGGGCGCAAGAAGAGACCCAGTACTTC. Its translation: CASRNPGDSRAQEETQYF. Variable domain in full (rest from reference TRBV19 and TRBJ2-5): DGGITQSPKYLFRKEGQNVTLSCEQNLNHDAMYWYRQDPGQGLRLIYYSQIVNDFQKGDIAEGYSVSREKKESFPLTVTSAQKNPTAFYLCASRNPGDSRAQEETQYFGPGTRLLVL.